The 7 T cell receptor beta chains reported below all come from one sample, sequenced in a study of cytomegalovirus exposure and HLA in healthy donors. Use of 60 Vbeta and 13 Jbeta primers characterized the PCR. The method was immunoSEQ multiplex PCR; TCRdb's version includes in-frame clones alone and lacks a portion of them. Among some 91,000 clones listed, around 86% were seen once. The sequenced sample consisted of PBMCs. These receptor sequences come from a man under 40 in good health and CMV-seropositive.

V gene TRBV7-2 combines with J gene TRBJ1-2; possibly TRBD1 for D (6 bases). Deletions cut 4 bases from V and 5 bases from J, with 17 bases between. Germline V gene lookup returns CDR1 SGHTA and CDR2 FQGNSA. The CDR3 extends over 15 amino acids. CDR3 sequence reads: CASSSYAGGVYGYTF. The CDR3 bases are TGTGCCAGCAGCTCCTATGCGGGGGGCGTATATGGCTACACCTTC.

V usage is TRBV28 and J usage is TRBJ2-5; TRBD1 aligns across 9 bases. Germline V gives CDR1 MDHEN, CDR2 SYDVKM. The CDR3 is 15 amino acids. The V and J ends lost 3 bases and 5 bases, in that order; junction bases with no gene match: 7. For the CDR3, the DNA is TGTGCCAGCAGTTTGTTACAGGGGGCCGGGGAGACCCAGTACTTC. Translated, it gives CASSLLQGAGETQYF.

This chain links TRBV27 with TRBJ1-1; D is unresolved. The CDR3 length is 14 residues. Germline values: CDR1 MNHEY, CDR2 SMNVEV (reference sequence). V lost 4 bases and J lost 2, with 11 bases in between. This CDR3 is CASSYRTGNTEAFF. DNA of the CDR3: TGTGCCAGCAGTTACCGGACGGGAAACACTGAAGCTTTCTTT.

The chain combines TRBV7-9 with TRBJ1-5; the D is unclear. Germline V CDR1 and CDR2: SEHNR, FQNEAQ (reference sequence). V was shortened by 4 bases and J by 8 bases, with 15 bases between the two germline ends. CDR3 length: 14 amino acids. CDR3 nucleotide sequence: TGTGCCAGCAGCTCCCTACCCCCCGGAGAGCCCCAGCATTTT. It yields the protein CASSSLPPGEPQHF.

The V call is TRBV4-1, the J call TRBJ2-3; D is perhaps TRBD1 (6 bases). This CDR3 comprises 17 residues. The germline V gene has CDR1 MGHRA and CDR2 YSYEKL. V was shortened by 1 base and J by 8 bases, with 22 bases between the two germline ends. CDR3 sequence (DNA): TGCGCCAGCAGCCAAGGGGCGTTAGGCCTAGCCAGGGGTACGCAGTATTTT. This encodes CASSQGALGLARGTQYF.

This sequence joins TRBV30 and TRBJ2-7; D uncertain. CDR1 is GTSNPN, CDR2 SVGIG, per germline (reference sequence). This CDR3 spans 13 amino acids. Trimming shortened V by 0 bases and J by 5 bases, and 11 bases separated the two germline ends. This chain's CDR3 is CAWSVGKRDEQYF. The CDR3 DNA sequence: TGTGCCTGGAGTGTCGGTAAACGGGACGAGCAGTACTTC. The full variable domain, completed using reference TRBV30 and TRBJ2-7, is SQTIHQWPATLVQPVGSPLSLECTVEGTSNPNLYWYRQAAGRGLQLLFYSVGIGQISSEVPQNLSASRPQDRQFILSSKKLLLSDSGFYLCAWSVGKRDEQYFGPGTRLTVT.

This clone was found a few times. V gene TRBV28 combines with J gene TRBJ1-5; 10 bases agree with TRBD1. CDR1 and CDR2 (germline): MDHEN, SYDVKM. The ends lost 6 bases at V and 6 bases at J; junction bases unmatched: 5. The CDR3 runs 14 residues. CDR3 protein: CASSDRGRGQPQHF. The CDR3 coding sequence is TGTGCCAGCAGCGACAGGGGGCGGGGTCAGCCCCAGCATTTT.